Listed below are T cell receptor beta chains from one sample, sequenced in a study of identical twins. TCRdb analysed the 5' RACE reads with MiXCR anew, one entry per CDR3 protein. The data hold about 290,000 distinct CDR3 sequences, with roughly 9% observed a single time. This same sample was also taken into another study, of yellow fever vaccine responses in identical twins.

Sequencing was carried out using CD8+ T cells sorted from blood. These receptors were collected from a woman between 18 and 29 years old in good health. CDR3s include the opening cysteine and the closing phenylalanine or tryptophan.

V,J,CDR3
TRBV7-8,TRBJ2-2,CASSWDGLTGELFF
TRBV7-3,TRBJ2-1,CASRLPGGNEQFF
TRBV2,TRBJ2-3,CASSERGRDRLTDTQYF
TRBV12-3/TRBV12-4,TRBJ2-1,CASTRGLAANNEQFF
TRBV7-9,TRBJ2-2,CASKGPNTGELFF
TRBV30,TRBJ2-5,CACHDRREETQYF
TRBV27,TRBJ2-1,CASSLPSDEQFF
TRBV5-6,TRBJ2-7,CASSRGVGIEQYF
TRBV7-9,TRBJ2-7,CASSYPRGSYEQYF
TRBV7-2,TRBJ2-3,CASSLVGGGRGIDTQYF
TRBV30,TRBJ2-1,CAWNPLAGQGNEQFF
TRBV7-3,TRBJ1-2,CASSPLTGGGGYTF
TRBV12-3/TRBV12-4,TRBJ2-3,CASSPGGGTDTQYF
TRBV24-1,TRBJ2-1,CATSVTGRDNEQFF
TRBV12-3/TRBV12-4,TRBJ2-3,CASSLEALAGGADTQYF
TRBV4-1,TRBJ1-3,CASSQDRASGNTIYF
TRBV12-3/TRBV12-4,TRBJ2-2,CASTTSNPASGRTGELFF
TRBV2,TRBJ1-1,CASSEALPVTNTEAFF
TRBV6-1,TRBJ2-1,CASSPPVVSSYNEQFF
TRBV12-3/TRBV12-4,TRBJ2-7,CATTDSGRSSYEQYF
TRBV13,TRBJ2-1,CASSSIQRQGGSYNEQFF
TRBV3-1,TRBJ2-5,CASSQDVTQYF
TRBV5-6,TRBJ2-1,CASSLASGWSEQFF
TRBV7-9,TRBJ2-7,CASRGIGYEQYF
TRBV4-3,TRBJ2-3,CASSQKPGPGTTDTQYF
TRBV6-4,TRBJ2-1,CASSDSAAAGGLDEQFF
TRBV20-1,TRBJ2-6,CSARDRLAYSGANVLTF
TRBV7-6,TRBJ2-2,CASSIRGANTGELFF
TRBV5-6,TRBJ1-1,CASSFGTGDTEAFF
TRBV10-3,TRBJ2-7,CAIRGRSAYEQYF